This T cell receptor beta chain was recovered during a study of blood T cell repertoires in COVID-19. Across the study: Specimens from acute and convalescent COVID-19 originated in the United States, Italy and Spain. PBMCs, B-cell-depleted T cells, or T cells were the source of the cDNA or gDNA that made up the material.

The length of the CDR3 is 15 residues. CDR1 and CDR2 from the germline V gene are MNHEY and SVGAGI. Trimming cost V 5 bases and J 6 bases, with 14 bases left between them. During active infection, Seattle patients enrolled and were then monitored through disease. Repertoires were generated with immunoSEQ multiplex PCR, while TCRdb's copy carries only in-frame clones and drops some. This table has some 100,000 clones, just over 85% appearing once. The specimen was peripheral blood. The receptor's source is a man over 45 with COVID-19, enrolled during active disease. This sequence joins TRBV6-5 and TRBJ1-6; D possibly corresponds to TRBD1 (5 bases). The CDR3 protein is CASSLQGIFNSPLHF. The CDR3 DNA sequence: TGTGCCAGCAGTCTGCAGGGTATTTTTAATTCACCCCTCCACTTT.